Below are 10 T cell receptor beta chains sequenced from a single sample in a study of cytomegalovirus exposure and HLA in healthy donors. The PCR contained 60 Vbeta and 13 Jbeta primers. Only in-frame clones appear in the TCRdb table, and some are missing; sequencing was by immunoSEQ multiplex PCR. The sample records 89,000 or so clones, around four fifths being singletons. Sequencing used PBMCs. These receptors all come from a woman under 30 in good health and CMV-seropositive.

The CDR3 spells CASSFEDSPYSGYTF. The CDR3 DNA reads TGTGCCAGCAGCTTCGAGGACAGTCCCTATTCGGGCTACACCTTC. The chain recombines TRBV5-6 with TRBJ1-2, with D possibly matching TRBD1 (6 bases). The CDR3 covers 15 residues. Trimming left V 2 bases short and J 8 bases short, with 19 bases between. CDR1 is SGHDT and CDR2 is YYEEEE in the germline V gene. The full variable domain, with the rest looked up from reference TRBV5-6 and TRBJ1-2, is DAGVTQSPTHLIKTRGQQVTLRCSPKSGHDTVSWYQQALGQGPQFIFQYYEEEERQRGNFPDRFSGHQFPNYSSELNVNALLLGDSALYLCASSFEDSPYSGYTFGSGTRLTVV.

V gene TRBV27 combines with J gene TRBJ1-1; TRBD1 is a possible D gene (6 bases). Germline V gene data show CDR1 as MNHEY and CDR2 as SMNVEV (reference sequence). The CDR3 length is 15 residues. V was shortened by 7 bases and J by 2 bases, with 17 bases between the two germline ends. The CDR3 sequence is CASIQRPGGNTEAFF. The DNA for the CDR3 is TGTGCCAGCATCCAACGTCCGGGGGGCAACACTGAAGCTTTCTTT.

The V call is TRBV5-1, the J call TRBJ2-3; D is uncertain. The CDR3 contains 14 residues. Trimming left V 0 bases short and J 2 bases short, with 7 bases between. CDR1 and CDR2 from the germline V gene are SGHRS and YFSETQ. Written as DNA, the CDR3 is TGCGCCAGCAGCTTGGTACTTTACACAGATACGCAGTATTTT. It codes for CASSLVLYTDTQYF.

V gene TRBV28 combines with J gene TRBJ1-1; 7 nucleotides align to TRBD1. Trimming cost V 11 bases and J 0 bases; bases outside gene matches: 6. CDR1 and CDR2 (germline): MDHEN, SYDVKM. CDR3 length: 13 amino acids. The CDR3 spells CAVQTGMNTEAFF. The CDR3 region has the DNA TGTGCCGTTCAGACAGGGATGAACACTGAAGCTTTCTTT.

This chain joins TRBV6-4 and TRBJ1-1; unclear D gene. CDR1 MRHNA and CDR2 SNTAGT come from the germline V gene. This CDR3 spans 13 amino acids. The V and J ends lost 4 bases and 1 base respectively, with 7 bases between them. The CDR3 loop is CASSGAPNTEAFF. The CDR3 DNA sequence: TGTGCCAGCAGTGGGGCGCCGAACACTGAAGCTTTCTTT.

V is TRBV7-9 and J is TRBJ2-1; D unclear. This CDR3 comprises 12 residues. Trimming removed 8 bases at V and 4 bases at J, with 9 bases between. In germline, CDR1 is SEHNR, CDR2 FQNEAQ (reference sequence). The DNA of the CDR3 is TGTGCCAGCTCCCCACAGTACAATGAGCAGTTCTTC. Translating gives CASSPQYNEQFF.

The rearrangement joins TRBV6-6 to TRBJ2-3; 8 bases align to TRBD1. Germline CDR1 and CDR2: MNHNY and SVGAGI (reference sequence). This CDR3 is built from 14 residues. V shed 6 bases, J shed 4 bases, and the junction held 6 bases outside the gene matches. CDR3 bases: TGTGCCAGCAGGCGACAGGGGTGGGCAGATACGCAGTATTTT. It yields the protein CASRRQGWADTQYF.

The chain uses TRBV9 and TRBJ1-2; D may be TRBD1 (6 bases). The CDR3 length is 14 residues. Deletions cut 3 bases from V and 5 bases from J, with 14 bases between. The germline V gene has CDR1 SGDLS and CDR2 YYNGEE. The CDR3 is CASSAATGRYGYTF. In DNA form, the CDR3 reads TGTGCCAGCAGCGCGGCGACAGGCCGGTATGGCTACACCTTC.

This clone was detected only a few times. The CDR3 spells CASSVAYRGEAFF. For the CDR3, the DNA is TGTGCCAGCAGCGTAGCTTACAGGGGTGAAGCTTTCTTT. The genes are TRBV9 and TRBJ1-1; 7 bases map to TRBD1. CDR3 length: 13 residues. Germline assignment: CDR1 SGDLS and CDR2 YYNGEE. Trimming cost V 0 bases and J 7 bases; bases outside gene matches: 3.

V usage is TRBV5-1 and J usage is TRBJ2-7, with 9 nucleotides matching TRBD2. CDR3 length equals 15 residues. Trimming at V came to 5 bases and at J to 3 bases, leaving 9 bases not matched to a gene. Per germline, CDR1 SGHRS and CDR2 YFSETQ. The CDR3 region is CASSFSGTSNYEQYF. The CDR3 bases are TGCGCCAGCAGTTTTTCCGGGACTAGCAACTACGAGCAGTACTTC.